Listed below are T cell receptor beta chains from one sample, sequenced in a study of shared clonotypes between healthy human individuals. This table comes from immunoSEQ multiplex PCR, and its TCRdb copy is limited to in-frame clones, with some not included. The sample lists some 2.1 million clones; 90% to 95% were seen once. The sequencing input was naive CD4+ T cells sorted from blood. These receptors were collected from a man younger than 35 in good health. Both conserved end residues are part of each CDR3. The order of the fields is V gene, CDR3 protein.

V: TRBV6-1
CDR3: CASSNPGSSNYEQYF

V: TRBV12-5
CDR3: CASGLGASGNTIYF

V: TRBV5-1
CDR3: CASSLNGGSTGELFF

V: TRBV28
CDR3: CASSSPGTLNSPLHF

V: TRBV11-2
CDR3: CASSWTQGGLGNTIYF

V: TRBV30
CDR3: CAWTPGNTIYF

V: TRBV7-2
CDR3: CASSLVSAGSYEQYF

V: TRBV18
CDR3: CASSPGTGEQYF

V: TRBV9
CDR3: CASSGSPTNEKLFF

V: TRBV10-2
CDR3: CASSDLDEQFF

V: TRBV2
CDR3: CASSPLANTIYF

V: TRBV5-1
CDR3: CASRGGNNADTQYF

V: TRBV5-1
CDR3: CASSFYLGQDAEAFF

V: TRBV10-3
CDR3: CAISGGPESNQPQHF

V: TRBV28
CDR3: CASSSWTWQETQYF

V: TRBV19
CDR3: CASSRQGGTDTQYF

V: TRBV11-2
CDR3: CASSTRGGAGRNEQFF

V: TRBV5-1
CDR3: CASSLGFETQYF

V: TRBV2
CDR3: CASTNDRGSYNEQFF

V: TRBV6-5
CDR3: CARIGQVKSSYEQYF

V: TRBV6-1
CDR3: CASSEWQGREKLFF

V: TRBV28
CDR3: CASIPTGGTEAFF

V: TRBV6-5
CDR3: CASSYPLGGYTF

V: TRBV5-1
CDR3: CASSPQGSGNTIYF

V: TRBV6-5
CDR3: CASCRGHEQYF

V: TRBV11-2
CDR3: CASSLKGTSSYEQYF

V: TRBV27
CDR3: CASSLGKDRYTGELFF

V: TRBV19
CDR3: CASRTQGGTGTDTQYF

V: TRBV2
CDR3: CASSVIAGGTETQYF

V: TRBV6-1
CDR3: CASSEQLYEQYF

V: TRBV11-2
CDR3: CASSLDDRGNQPQHF

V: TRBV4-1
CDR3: CASSQIFGEQFF

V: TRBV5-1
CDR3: CASSAPGPQETQYF

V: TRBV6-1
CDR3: CASSDWGGQHYGYTF

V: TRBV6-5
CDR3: CASSAGTFYNSPLHF

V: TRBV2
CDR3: CASRPSEYQETQYF

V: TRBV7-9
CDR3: CASSLSGDRAEKLFF

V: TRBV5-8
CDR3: CASSLVRGVGTYEQYF

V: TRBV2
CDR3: CASSEATAWFF

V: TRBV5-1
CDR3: CASSFNPGQNYGYTF

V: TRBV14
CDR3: CASSQDRLYNEQFF

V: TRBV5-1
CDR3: CASSLEGRSTGELFF

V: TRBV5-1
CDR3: CASSGTGTHPETQYF

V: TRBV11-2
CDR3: CASSPRGGGSRDTQYF

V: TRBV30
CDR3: CAFTAGYGYTF

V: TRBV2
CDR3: CASSDMATLGSPLHF

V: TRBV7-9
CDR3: CASNTNRQYNSPLHF

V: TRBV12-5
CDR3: CASGLGANTEAFF

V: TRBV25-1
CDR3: CASSESTTGVGEQYF

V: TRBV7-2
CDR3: CASSLAAASSYEQYF

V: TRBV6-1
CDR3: CASSGFRQGAPYYIPEAFF

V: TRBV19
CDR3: CASRYRGAESNYGYTF

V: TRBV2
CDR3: CASSIPPGQGRETQYF

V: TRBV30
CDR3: CAWSRGQTYEQYF

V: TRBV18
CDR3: CASSPGLAGKYKNIQYF

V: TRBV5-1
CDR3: CASSFVSDTGELFF

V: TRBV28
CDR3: CATSNSNYGYTF

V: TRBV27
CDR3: CASSSGLSYEQYF

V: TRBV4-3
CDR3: CASSQAPGLASEQYF

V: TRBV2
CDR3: CASTYRENQPQHF